This TCR beta chain came from a study of blood T cell repertoires in COVID-19 (dated by TCRdb to the early 2020s). A note on the overall study: Samples from collaborators originated in the United States, Italy and Spain and spanned both the acute and convalescent phases of COVID-19. The repertoires were made available in a free public database intended to serve as a resource for research on the immune response to SARS-CoV-2. A de-identified subject ID, COVID-19 status, age in years and sex were almost always included in the sample metadata. The prospective study material was composed of cDNA or gDNA derived from T cells, B-cell-depleted T cells, or PBMCs. The dataset comprised deeply sampled blood TCRbeta repertoires from subjects exposed to, actively infected with, or recovered from COVID-19. Samples came from the ongoing ImmuneRACE study (first 160 participants) plus 1,254 subjects from 6 global collaborators. HLA class I and class II types, where available, came from metadata supplied by the sample provider rather than from assay-based typing.

Concerning this clone itself: Its antigen is not yet known. Per-base qualities were not stored, and no clone one base away is much larger.

Overall study outcomes, separate from this receptor: How much clinical and demographic metadata was included differed by source and by participant, and the metadata was provided uncurated.

TCRbeta CDR3 regions were amplified from genomic DNA by means of the immunoSEQ Assay, a bias-controlled multiplex PCR. The source study handled its data this way. Within the assay, amplification of reference gene primers was used to estimate how many nucleated cells each sample contained. To quantify the absolute abundance of each unique TCRbeta CDR3 rearrangement, sequence reads were collapsed and filtered. For each sample, productive Simpson clonality was calculated by taking the square root of Simpson's diversity index across productive rearrangements. TCRdb's version of the immuneACCESS table is confined to in-frame rearrangements and falls short of the full clone set. An unresolved V gene accounts for under half of the shortfall where checked; the remainder is of unknown origin. D and trimming come from the DNA, and the V and J calls and clone size come from that table. The sample yields 300,000 or so clones; about 91% were counted once. Approximately 7.2% of the sample is in the top ten clones.

According to the germline V gene, CDR1 reads SGHTA and CDR2 reads FQGNSA. The cysteine opens and the phenylalanine closes a CDR3 of 14 amino acids. Only the CDR3 region is kept as DNA, spanning 42 bases read in frame from base 1. For this chain, trimming is 4 bases at the V end and 10 bases at the J end, and the number of junction bases without a gene match is 6. A second Seattle source provided samples from volunteer blood donors who had recovered from COVID-19. Collaborating institutions collected whole blood in K2EDTA tubes following their own protocols. For TCRbeta analysis, collaborator samples were shipped as frozen whole blood, as isolated PBMCs, or as DNA extracted from either sample type.

Sequencing was done on a sample of peripheral blood. This chain joins TRBV7-2 to TRBJ2-1, with 11 bases in between that match TRBD2. The sequence derives from a woman aged 25 to 39 who had recovered from COVID-19. The CDR3: CASSSGGTSGEQFF. The DNA reads as follows: TGTGCCAGCAGCTCAGGGGGGACTAGCGGAGAGCAGTTCTTC.